These T cell receptor beta chains were read from a single sample in a study of shared clonotypes between healthy human individuals. Produced via immunoSEQ multiplex PCR; TCRdb's table is partial and in-frame only. Of roughly 400,000 clones in the sample, about 96% are singletons; the top ten hold 0.32%. The sample was memory CD8+ T cells sorted from blood. These TCRs come from a man aged 30-40 years in good health. The CDR3 runs from the conserved cysteine through the conserved F or W. Each record gives: J gene, CDR3 length, V gene, D gene, CDR3 protein, CDR3 DNA. A D gene is named only where the DNA matches it firmly.

j_call: TRBJ2-7; cdr3_length: 13; v_call: TRBV30; d_call: .; cdr3_aa: CAWSVKGAYEQYF; cdr3_nt: TGTGCCTGGAGTGTAAAGGGGGCCTACGAGCAGTACTTC
j_call: TRBJ2-7; cdr3_length: 13; v_call: TRBV5-1; d_call: TRBD2; cdr3_aa: CASRLAGVREQYF; cdr3_nt: TGCGCCAGCAGGCTAGCGGGAGTAAGGGAGCAGTACTTC
j_call: TRBJ2-7; cdr3_length: 14; v_call: TRBV28; d_call: .; cdr3_aa: CASSLGDTPYEQYF; cdr3_nt: TGTGCCAGCAGTTTGGGGGACACTCCCTACGAGCAGTACTTC
j_call: TRBJ1-3; cdr3_length: 14; v_call: TRBV5-6; d_call: .; cdr3_aa: CASSSLGSGNTIYF; cdr3_nt: TGTGCCAGCAGCTCACTCGGGTCCGGAAACACCATATATTTT
j_call: TRBJ1-2; cdr3_length: 15; v_call: TRBV19; d_call: .; cdr3_aa: CASSRGSGSYYGYTF; cdr3_nt: TGTGCCAGTAGTAGAGGGTCAGGCTCTTACTATGGCTACACCTTC
j_call: TRBJ2-3; cdr3_length: 13; v_call: TRBV30; d_call: .; cdr3_aa: CAWGPTSTDTQYF; cdr3_nt: TGTGCCTGGGGACCCACTAGCACAGATACGCAGTATTTT
j_call: TRBJ2-3; cdr3_length: 13; v_call: TRBV7-9; d_call: .; cdr3_aa: CASSLERTDTQYF; cdr3_nt: TGTGCCAGCAGCTTAGAGCGCACAGATACGCAGTATTTT
j_call: TRBJ2-5; cdr3_length: 14; v_call: TRBV5-1; d_call: .; cdr3_aa: CASSRGDSQETQYF; cdr3_nt: TGCGCCAGCTCCCGCGGTGACAGCCAAGAGACCCAGTACTTC
j_call: TRBJ2-5; cdr3_length: 12; v_call: TRBV27; d_call: .; cdr3_aa: CASPAVKETQYF; cdr3_nt: TGTGCCAGCCCCGCCGTGAAGGAGACCCAGTACTTC
j_call: TRBJ2-3; cdr3_length: 15; v_call: TRBV29-1; d_call: TRBD2; cdr3_aa: CSVGTSGRVTDTQYF; cdr3_nt: TGCAGCGTTGGGACTAGCGGGAGGGTAACAGATACGCAGTATTTT
j_call: TRBJ2-5; cdr3_length: 15; v_call: TRBV7-3; d_call: .; cdr3_aa: CASSLTTARGETQYF; cdr3_nt: TGTGCCAGCAGCTTAACGACGGCGCGGGGAGAGACCCAGTACTTC